This T cell receptor beta chain came from a study of T cells in Graves' hyperthyroidism and ophthalmopathy. RNA transcripts provided the source from which TCR beta CDR3 regions were amplified. HTBI primers were employed in a first-round RT-PCR of the TCR CDR3. TCRdb recomputed calls from the multiplex PCR reads with MiXCR, one row per CDR3 protein. The sample has hundreds of thousands of distinct CDR3 sequences; around 19% are singletons. Looked up from germline, CDR1 is MNHEY and CDR2 is SVGAGI. With 2 bases removed from V and 4 bases from J, the gap between germline ends came to 11 bases. The CDR3 has 14 amino acids. Fresh peripheral blood, 10 ml, was the source of the PBMCs.

The TCR originated in a woman aged 45-65 years with Graves' hyperthyroidism that later progressed to Graves' ophthalmopathy. The gene calls are TRBV6-5 and TRBJ1-1; possible D gene TRBD1, 5 bases. Specimen: blood. The CDR3 loop is CASSYQTGTTEAFF. The CDR3 DNA sequence: TGTGCCAGCAGTTACCAAACCGGGACCACTGAAGCTTTCTTT.